These T cell receptor beta chains were read from a single sample in a study of blood T cell repertoires in COVID-19. Sequencing used immunoSEQ multiplex PCR; TCRdb keeps in-frame clones, though not all of them. This table holds about 400,000 clones, 89% found once. The sample was PBMCs or T cells enriched from blood (not recorded which). Receptor source: a woman younger than 45 who had recovered from COVID-19. Both conserved end residues are part of each CDR3. A D gene is named only where the DNA matches it firmly. Clone size is not always given. Where it is, it says once, few, many or a class for expanded clones.

TRBJ1-6,TRBV9,NA,NA,CASSVGGLSNSPLHF,TGTGCCAGCAGCGTAGGAGGTCTATCTAATTCACCCCTCCACTTT
TRBJ2-3,TRBV6-1,NA,NA,CASSDAGWGTSTDTQYF,TGTGCCAGCAGTGATGCGGGTTGGGGAACTAGCACAGATACGCAGTATTTT
TRBJ1-2,TRBV3-1/TRBV3-2,NA,NA,CASSQGSGVGYGYTF,TGTGCCAGCAGCCAAGGATCCGGGGTTGGCTATGGCTACACCTTC
TRBJ2-2,TRBV19,NA,NA,CASSIVFPTQLFF,TGTGCCAGTAGTATAGTTTTTCCGACACAGCTGTTTTTT
TRBJ2-1,TRBV5-1,TRBD1,NA,CASAGTGGSNEQFF,TGCGCCAGCGCCGGGACAGGGGGAAGCAATGAGCAGTTCTTC
TRBJ1-6,TRBV19,TRBD1,NA,CASSSLRDSRNSPLHF,TGTGCCAGTAGCTCCCTCCGGGACAGCCGGAATTCACCCCTCCACTTT
TRBJ2-1,TRBV5-1,TRBD2,NA,CASSLAGRATIDEQFF,TGCGCCAGCAGCTTGGCGGGGAGGGCTACTATCGATGAGCAGTTCTTC
TRBJ2-1,TRBV5-1,NA,NA,CASSFTSSATLNEQFF,TGCGCCAGCAGCTTCACCTCTAGCGCGACCTTGAATGAGCAGTTCTTC
TRBJ1-1,TRBV3-1/TRBV3-2,TRBD1,few,CASKKGAGLNTEAFF,TGTGCCAGCAAAAAGGGGGCGGGATTGAACACTGAAGCTTTCTTT
TRBJ1-2,TRBV7-2,NA,NA,CASSFWGGADYGYTF,TGTGCCAGCAGCTTTTGGGGGGGCGCGGACTATGGCTACACCTTC
TRBJ2-3,TRBV27,TRBD2,NA,CASSLSSGAADTQYF,TGTGCCAGCAGTTTATCGAGCGGGGCAGCAGATACGCAGTATTTT
TRBJ2-7,TRBV5-1,TRBD1,NA,CASSWTGGTNEQYF,TGCGCCAGCAGCTGGACAGGGGGGACGAACGAGCAGTACTTC
TRBJ1-2,TRBV12-3/TRBV12-4,NA,NA,CASRAANYGYTF,TGTGCCAGCCGTGCAGCTAACTATGGCTACACCTTC